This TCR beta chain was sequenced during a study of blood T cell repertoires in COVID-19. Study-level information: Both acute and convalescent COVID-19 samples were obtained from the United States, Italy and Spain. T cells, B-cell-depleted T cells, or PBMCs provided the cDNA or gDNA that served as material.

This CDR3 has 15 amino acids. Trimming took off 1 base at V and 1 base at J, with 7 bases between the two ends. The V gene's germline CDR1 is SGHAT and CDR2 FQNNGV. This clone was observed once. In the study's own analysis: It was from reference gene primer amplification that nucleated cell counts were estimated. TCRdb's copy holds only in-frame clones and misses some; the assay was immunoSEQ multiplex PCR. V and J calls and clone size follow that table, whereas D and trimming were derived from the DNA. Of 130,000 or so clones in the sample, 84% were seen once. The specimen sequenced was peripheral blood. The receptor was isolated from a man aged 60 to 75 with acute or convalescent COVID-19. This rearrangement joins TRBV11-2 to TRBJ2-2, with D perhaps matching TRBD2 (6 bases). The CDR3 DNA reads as TGTGCCAGCAGCTTAGCGGGACTGAACACCGGGGAGCTGTTTTTT. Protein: CASSLAGLNTGELFF.